A few counts support the clone carrying this TCR beta chain. Its antigen remains unknown. Exclusion followed for patients with uncontrolled infection, other autoimmune disease, pregnancy or lactation. The data were obtained in a study of T cells in Graves' hyperthyroidism and ophthalmopathy. Points from the study as a whole: Classification by a 13 V-J model distinguished ophthalmopathy from stable hyperthyroidism. Most clonotypes expanded in thyroid above 0.001 were likewise present in blood.

RNA transcripts were the template for amplifying TCR beta CDR3 regions. First-round RT-PCR targeting the TCR CDR3 was performed with the HTBI primer set. TCRdb re-called the multiplex PCR reads through MiXCR, storing one row per CDR3 protein. The sample holds about 570,000 distinct CDR3 sequences, more than 45% seen once. This CDR3 comprises 13 residues. From germline, CDR1 is SGHTA and CDR2 FQGTGA. The V end lost 3 bases, the J end lost 9 bases, and 12 bases lay between the germline ends. V and J are TRBV7-3 and TRBJ2-1; D is unclear. Sequences were obtained from peripheral blood or thyroid tissue (not recorded which). The TCR originated in an adult woman with Graves' disease, either hyperthyroidism or ophthalmopathy (not recorded which). CDR3 in DNA: TGTGCCAGCAGCTTCTCTCAGGATGGTGAGCAGTTCTTC. Amino acids: CASSFSQDGEQFF.